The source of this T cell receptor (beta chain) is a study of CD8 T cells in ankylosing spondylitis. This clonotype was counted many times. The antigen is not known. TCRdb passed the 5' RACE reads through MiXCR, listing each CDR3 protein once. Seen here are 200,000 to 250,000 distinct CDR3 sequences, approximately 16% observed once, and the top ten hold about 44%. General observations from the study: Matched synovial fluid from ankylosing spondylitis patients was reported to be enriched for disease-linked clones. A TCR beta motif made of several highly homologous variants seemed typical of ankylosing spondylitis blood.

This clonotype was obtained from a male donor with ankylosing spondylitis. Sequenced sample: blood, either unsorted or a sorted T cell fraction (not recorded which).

CDR3 coding DNA: TGCAGCGTTGAGGGGGCGACCGGGGACACCATATATTTT. This sequence encodes CSVEGATGDTIYF. The V call is TRBV29-1, the J call TRBJ1-3, with D tentatively TRBD1 (6 bases). Germline V CDR1 and CDR2: SQVTM, ANQGSEA. V was shortened by 3 bases and J by 8 bases, with 14 bases between the two germline ends. This CDR3 region has 13 residues.